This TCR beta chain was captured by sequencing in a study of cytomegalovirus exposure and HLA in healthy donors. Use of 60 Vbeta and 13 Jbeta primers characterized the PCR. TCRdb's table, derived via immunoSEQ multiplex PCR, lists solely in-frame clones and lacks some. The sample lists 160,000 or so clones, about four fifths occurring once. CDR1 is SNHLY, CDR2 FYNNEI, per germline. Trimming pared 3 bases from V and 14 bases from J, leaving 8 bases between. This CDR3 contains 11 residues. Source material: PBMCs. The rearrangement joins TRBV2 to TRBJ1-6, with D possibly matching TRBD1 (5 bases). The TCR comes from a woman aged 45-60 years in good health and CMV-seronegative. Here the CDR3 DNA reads TGTGCCAGCAGTGACAGGGCGGCCCTCCACTTT. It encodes CASSDRAALHF.